The rows below give T cell receptor beta chains drawn from one sample of a study of monozygotic twins with cystic fibrosis. Assay used: immunoSEQ multiplex PCR; TCRdb lists only in-frame clones, some missing. This repertoire shows more than 30,000 clones, 90% to 98% found once; its top ten account for around 0.17%. Sequencing was done on a sample of blood. The receptors derive from a girl aged 2-10 years with cystic fibrosis. The CDR3 runs from the conserved cysteine through the conserved F or W. A D gene is named only where the DNA matches it firmly. Not every row has a clone size; where given, it reads once, few, many or a size class.

CDR3nt	CDR3aa	d_gene	abundance	v_gene	j_gene
TGTGCCAGCAGCTTCGGCCAGGGCGACACCGGGGAGCTGTTTTTT	CASSFGQGDTGELFF	NA	NA	TRBV11-3	TRBJ2-2
TGTGCCAGCATCGGCACGTTGGCAGGACCAGATACGCAGTATTTT	CASIGTLAGPDTQYF	NA	NA	TRBV5-8	TRBJ2-3
TGTGCCAGCAGTACAGGGGGAGGGAGGGAGCAGTACTTC	CASSTGGGREQYF	NA	NA	TRBV25-1	TRBJ2-7
TGTGCCAGGACCCAGGGAGGGGAAGAGACCCAGTACTTC	CARTQGGEETQYF	NA	NA	TRBV21-1	TRBJ2-5
TGTGCCAGCAGTAAGCAGGGTAAGGGGGGTGATCAGCCCCAGCATTTT	CASSKQGKGGDQPQHF	NA	NA	TRBV2	TRBJ1-5
TGCAGCGTTGGAGAAAGGGGTGAGCAGTTCTTC	CSVGERGEQFF	NA	NA	TRBV29-1	TRBJ2-1
TGTGCCAGCAGCCCACCTACGGGGCCCTACGAGCAGTACTTC	CASSPPTGPYEQYF	NA	once	TRBV13	TRBJ2-7
TGTGCCAGCTGCAGGGGGCACATGAACACTGAAGCTTTCTTT	CASCRGHMNTEAFF	TRBD1	NA	TRBV2	TRBJ1-1
TGTGCCTGGAGTGGGGAGGTTAGCTCAGATACGCAGTATTTT	CAWSGEVSSDTQYF	NA	NA	TRBV30	TRBJ2-3
TGCGCCAGCAGCCAAGGCGGAAAATTCCAAGAGACCCAGTACTTC	CASSQGGKFQETQYF	NA	NA	TRBV4-1	TRBJ2-5
TGTGCCAGCCGGAAAGCGGGTTATTCCTACAATGAGCAGTTCTTC	CASRKAGYSYNEQFF	NA	once	TRBV25-1	TRBJ2-1
TGTGCCTGGAGCGTTGACAGGGGTAACACTGAAGCTTTCTTT	CAWSVDRGNTEAFF	TRBD1	NA	TRBV30	TRBJ1-1
TGCGCCAGCAGCCCCACCGGACAGGAACGGACTGAAGCTTTCTTT	CASSPTGQERTEAFF	TRBD1	NA	TRBV5-1	TRBJ1-1
TGTGCCAGCGCCCAATCGGACAGTAAAATTGACGAGCAGTACTTC	CASAQSDSKIDEQYF	NA	NA	TRBV7-6	TRBJ2-7
TGTGCCAGCAGTTACTCTGGGACTAGCAGTGAGCAGTTCTTC	CASSYSGTSSEQFF	TRBD2	NA	TRBV6-6	TRBJ2-1
TGTGCCAGCAGCTTGGCCGACAGCAATCAGCCCCAGCATTTT	CASSLADSNQPQHF	NA	NA	TRBV5-4	TRBJ1-5
TGTGCCAGCAGTTTAATGCACAGGGCGCAGCCCCAGCATTTT	CASSLMHRAQPQHF	NA	NA	TRBV28	TRBJ1-5
TGTGCCTGGAGTAGGTCTAGTCTGGATGAGCAGTTCTTC	CAWSRSSLDEQFF	NA	NA	TRBV30	TRBJ2-1
TGCGCCAGCAGCTTGGTAGCGGGACACGCCTACGAGCAGTACTTC	CASSLVAGHAYEQYF	TRBD2	NA	TRBV5-1	TRBJ2-7
TGTGCCAGCAGCCTTCGAGGGACAACGAACTATGGCTACACCTTC	CASSLRGTTNYGYTF	NA	NA	TRBV7-9	TRBJ1-2